The present TCR delta chain was sequenced within a study of γδ T cells in repeated Plasmodium falciparum infection. About the research overall: Four controlled malaria infections with P. falciparum NF54 spanned about 23 months.

The CDR3 is made up of 21 amino acids. Germline CDR1 TSWWSYY, CDR2 QGS. Trimming removed 1 base from V and 3 bases from J; junction bases left unmatched: 19. TCRdb reanalysed the multiplex PCR reads via CATT. The repertoire includes around 86,000 delta-chain clones, more than 1.4% of them detected once, and about 10% sits in the top ten. Gammadelta T cells were flow-sorted from PBMC into Vgamma9/Vdelta2+ and Vdelta2-negative populations for bulk analysis. Study-wide points: Many TCRgamma sequences overlapped between individuals in stable Vgamma9/Vdelta2+ repertoires. In Vdelta2-negative, largely Vdelta1+, gammadelta repertoires, repeated controlled infections appeared to drive clonal selection waves. Malian children's Vdelta2-negative repertoires appeared more expanded and less diverse than Australians'.

This clone appeared a few times. Its target is not known. The protein TCRdb lists belongs to a much larger clone and differs from this DNA's translation at residue 6, which points to a read error; the protein shown is made from the DNA. The sequenced material came from gamma-delta T cells from blood. The receptor was isolated from a pool of human donors (malaria-infected and uninfected, not separated). This sequence joins TRDV1 and TRDJ1; 11 positions agree with TRDD3. CDR3 sequence: CALGERRVSRWGIRGSDKLIF. CDR3 bases: TGTGCTCTTGGGGAACGGCGGGTCTCTCGATGGGGGATACGGGGGTCCGATAAACTCATCTTT.